Listed below are T cell receptor beta chains from one sample, sequenced in a study of T cell repertoires in cytomegalovirus infection. Each CDR3 protein gets one entry after TCRdb re-called the reads with MiXCR. This sample has 200,000 or so distinct CDR3 sequences, with over 25% found just once. Sequenced input: PBMCs. These receptors were taken from a human donor in good health (CMV status not recorded). Some clones in this sample may be carry-over from other donors' samples. CDR3s include the opening cysteine and the closing phenylalanine or tryptophan. The D gene is left open where the match is weak. Size values are once, few and many counts, or a class for expanded clones, and some rows have none.

V: TRBV2
D: TRBD1
J: TRBJ2-6
size: -
DNA: TGTGCCAGCAGTCCCCGGGACAGGGGAGGGGTTGGGTCTGGGGCCAACGTCCTGACTTTC
CDR3: CASSPRDRGGVGSGANVLTF

V: TRBV7-2
D: TRBD2
J: TRBJ2-1
size: few
DNA: TGTGCCAGCAGCATGAGCGGGGGCAACAATGAGCAGTTCTTC
CDR3: CASSMSGGNNEQFF

V: TRBV3-1
D: -
J: TRBJ2-1
size: -
DNA: TGTGCCAGCAGCCAAGGGTTTAAGGGTATCATCAATGAGCAGTTCTTC
CDR3: CASSQGFKGIINEQFF

V: TRBV7-2
D: -
J: TRBJ2-2
size: few
DNA: TGTGCCAGCAGCTTAGCTTCGGCAGGCTTAGGGACCGGGGAGCTGTTTTTT
CDR3: CASSLASAGLGTGELFF

V: TRBV19
D: -
J: TRBJ2-7
size: -
DNA: TGTGCCAGTAGTATCATTCTCAGACTCGGAGGCTCCTACGAGCAGTACTTC
CDR3: CASSIILRLGGSYEQYF

V: TRBV10-3
D: -
J: TRBJ1-1
size: -
DNA: TGTGCCGTCTCAGGGAGGGTAACTGAAGCTTTCTTT
CDR3: CAVSGRVTEAFF

V: TRBV12-3/TRBV12-4
D: -
J: TRBJ1-1
size: many
DNA: TGTGCCAGCAGCCTAAGGGTGAACACTGAAGCTTTCTTT
CDR3: CASSLRVNTEAFF

V: TRBV6-1
D: TRBD1
J: TRBJ2-1
size: -
DNA: TGTGCCAGCAGTGAGCAACCGGGACAGGCTAACAATGAGCAGTTCTTC
CDR3: CASSEQPGQANNEQFF

V: TRBV6-2/TRBV6-3
D: -
J: TRBJ2-4
size: -
DNA: TGTGCCAGCAGTACAACCCCGACAGAAAACATTCAGTACTTC
CDR3: CASSTTPTENIQYF

V: TRBV5-6
D: -
J: TRBJ1-1
size: many
DNA: TGTGCCAGCAGCTTTAACACTGAAGCTTTCTTT
CDR3: CASSFNTEAFF

V: TRBV4-1
D: -
J: TRBJ1-4
size: few
DNA: TGTGCCAGCAGCCAAGGGCGAGGCGCTAATGAAAAACTGTTTTTT
CDR3: CASSQGRGANEKLFF

V: TRBV5-1
D: -
J: TRBJ1-1
size: -
DNA: TGCGCCAGCAGCTTGTCTCAGGCCTCGCCTGAAGCTTTCTTT
CDR3: CASSLSQASPEAFF

V: TRBV12-3/TRBV12-4
D: TRBD1
J: TRBJ1-5
size: -
DNA: TGTGCCAGCAGCCCACAGGGGTCTAGCAATCAGCCCCAGCATTTT
CDR3: CASSPQGSSNQPQHF

V: TRBV30
D: TRBD1
J: TRBJ2-4
size: -
DNA: TGTGCCTGGAGTGCCGGACAGGGACAGTACTTC
CDR3: CAWSAGQGQYF

V: TRBV11-2
D: -
J: TRBJ2-7
size: few
DNA: TGTGCCAGCAGCTTACTCTCCTACGAGCAGTACTTC
CDR3: CASSLLSYEQYF

V: TRBV5-1
D: -
J: TRBJ2-1
size: -
DNA: TGCGCCAGCAGCCGGACGGGGGGCGGTGAAGATGAGCAGTTCTTC
CDR3: CASSRTGGGEDEQFF

V: TRBV14
D: -
J: TRBJ2-3
size: -
DNA: TGTGCCAGCAGCCCGACGCTGGGCGATACGCAGTATTTT
CDR3: CASSPTLGDTQYF

V: TRBV12-3/TRBV12-4
D: -
J: TRBJ1-4
size: few
DNA: TGTGCCAGCAGTTTGGTTGTGGGGGCGTCTAATGAAAAACTGTTTTTT
CDR3: CASSLVVGASNEKLFF

V: TRBV29-1
D: -
J: TRBJ2-5
size: -
DNA: TGCGGCGTTGGAAACAAACAAGAGACCCAGTACTTC
CDR3: CGVGNKQETQYF

V: TRBV15
D: TRBD1
J: TRBJ1-3
size: -
DNA: TGTGCCACCAGCAGAGATCTTGGACAGGGAGAAAACACCATATATTTT
CDR3: CATSRDLGQGENTIYF

V: TRBV7-2
D: -
J: TRBJ2-5
size: few
DNA: TGTGCCAGCAGCTTCGAATACAGTAAAGAGACCCAGTACTTC
CDR3: CASSFEYSKETQYF

V: TRBV5-5
D: -
J: TRBJ2-4
size: -
DNA: TGTGCCAGCAGGATGGACCTAGCCAAAAACATTCAGTACTTC
CDR3: CASRMDLAKNIQYF

V: TRBV7-2
D: TRBD1
J: TRBJ1-1
size: few
DNA: TGTGCCAGCAGCTTCTCCAGGGGGCCCCACACTGAAGCTTTCTTT
CDR3: CASSFSRGPHTEAFF

V: TRBV6-1
D: -
J: TRBJ1-5
size: few
DNA: TGTGCCAGCAGTGATCAGGTGGGGGATCAGCCCCAGCATTTT
CDR3: CASSDQVGDQPQHF

V: TRBV7-4
D: -
J: TRBJ1-2
size: once
DNA: TGTGCCAGCAGCTTGCCAAAGGAAGCTGGGACCTTC
CDR3: CASSLPKEAGTF

V: TRBV6-2/TRBV6-3
D: TRBD1
J: TRBJ1-1
size: -
DNA: TGTGCCTCCGGCACAGGGGTGACTGAAGCTTTCTTT
CDR3: CASGTGVTEAFF

V: TRBV5-6
D: TRBD2
J: TRBJ2-7
size: -
DNA: TGTGCCAGCAACTTGGGACTAGCGGACTACGAGCAGTACTTC
CDR3: CASNLGLADYEQYF

V: TRBV7-2
D: -
J: TRBJ2-7
size: few
DNA: TGTGCCAGCAGCTTAGGGACGGCCCCCTACGAGCAGTACTTC
CDR3: CASSLGTAPYEQYF

V: TRBV6-5
D: TRBD2
J: TRBJ2-3
size: few
DNA: TGTGCCAGCAGTTCGGTAGCGGGGGTTAGCACAGATACGCAGTATTTT
CDR3: CASSSVAGVSTDTQYF